The TCR beta chain under discussion was sequenced for a study of blood T cell repertoires in COVID-19. Study-wide context: Sites in the United States, Italy and Spain provided acute and convalescent COVID-19 samples. PBMCs, B-cell-depleted T cells, or T cells were the source of the cDNA or gDNA that made up the material.

Trimming removed 4 bases from V and 0 bases from J, with 9 bases in between. This CDR3 comprises 14 residues. Per the germline V gene, CDR1 is LGHNT and CDR2 is FRNRAP. In the original processing: Nucleated cell number was recorded as an estimate derived from reference gene primer amplification. Only in-frame clones appear in the TCRdb table, and some are missing; sequencing was by immunoSEQ multiplex PCR. For V, J and clone size, that table is used; D and trimming come from the DNA. The sample lists around 95,000 clones; around 88% were seen once. This sequence originates from a human donor in a cohort sampled during active COVID-19. Material: peripheral blood. The chain carries TRBV12-5 and TRBJ1-2, with D tentatively TRBD1 (6 bases). CDR3 in amino acids: CASGSRTANYGYTF. The CDR3 DNA sequence: TGTGCTAGTGGTTCTCGGACAGCTAACTATGGCTACACCTTC.